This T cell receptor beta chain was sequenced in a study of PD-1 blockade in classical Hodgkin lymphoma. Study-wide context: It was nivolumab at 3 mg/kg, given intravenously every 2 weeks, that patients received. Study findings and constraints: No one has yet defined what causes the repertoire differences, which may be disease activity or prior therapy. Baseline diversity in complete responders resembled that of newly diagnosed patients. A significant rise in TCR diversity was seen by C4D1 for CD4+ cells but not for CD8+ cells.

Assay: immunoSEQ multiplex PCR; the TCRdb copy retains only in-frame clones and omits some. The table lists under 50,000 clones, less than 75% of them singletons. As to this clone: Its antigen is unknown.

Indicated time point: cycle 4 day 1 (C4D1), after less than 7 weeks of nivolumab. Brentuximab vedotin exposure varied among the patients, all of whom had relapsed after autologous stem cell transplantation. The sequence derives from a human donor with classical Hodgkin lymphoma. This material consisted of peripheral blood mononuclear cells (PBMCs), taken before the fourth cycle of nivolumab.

The CDR3 nucleotides are TGTGCCAGTAGTCGAGGTCTAGCGGGCTTGAGTCCCTACGAGCAGTACTTC. It translates to CASSRGLAGLSPYEQYF. The chain joins TRBV19 to TRBJ2-7; the match to TRBD2 covers 8 bases. The CDR3 is 17 residues long. The junction had 14 bases not matched to a gene; V was cut back by 5 bases and J by 2 bases. The V gene's germline CDR1 is LNHDA and CDR2 SQIVND (reference sequence).